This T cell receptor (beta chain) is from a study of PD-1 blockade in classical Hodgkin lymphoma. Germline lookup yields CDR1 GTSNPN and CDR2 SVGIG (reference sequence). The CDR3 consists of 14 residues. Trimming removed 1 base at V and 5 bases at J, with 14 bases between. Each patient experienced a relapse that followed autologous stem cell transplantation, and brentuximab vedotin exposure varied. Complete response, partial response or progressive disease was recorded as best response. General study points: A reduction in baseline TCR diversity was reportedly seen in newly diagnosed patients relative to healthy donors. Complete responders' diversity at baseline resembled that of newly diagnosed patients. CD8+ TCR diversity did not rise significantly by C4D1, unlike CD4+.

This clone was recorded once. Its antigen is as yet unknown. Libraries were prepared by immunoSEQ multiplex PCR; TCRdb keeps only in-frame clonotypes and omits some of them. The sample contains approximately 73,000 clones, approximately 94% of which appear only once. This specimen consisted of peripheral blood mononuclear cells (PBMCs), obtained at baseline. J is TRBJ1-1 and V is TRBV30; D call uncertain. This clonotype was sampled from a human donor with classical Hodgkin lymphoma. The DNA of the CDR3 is TGTGCCTGGAGTGGCTGGGAGGGATCGACTGAAGCTTTCTTT. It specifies CAWSGWEGSTEAFF.